This paragraph covers one TCR beta chain sequence. Its matching antigen is unknown. One end of the junction fails to match germline, which may point to a read error. There are 13 residues in the CDR3. Germline V gives CDR1 SGHRS, CDR2 YFSETQ. The study, taken as a whole, reports: The larger-cohort validation was restricted to a single TCR beta V-J rearrangement rather than whole repertoires.

TCRdb used MiXCR to reprocess the 5' RACE reads, holding one entry per CDR3 protein. In the table there are 20,000 to 25,000 distinct CDR3 sequences, 30% of which are singletons. The source of this sequence is a female donor with breast cancer. Sample: tumor-infiltrating naive CD4+ T cells sorted from the breast tumor. Regarding subset: naive CD4+ T cells, CD4+CD45RA+CD25-. The chain has TRBV5-1 and TRBJ2-5; TRBD2 agrees at 8 bases. The DNA of the CDR3 is TGCGCCAGCAGCCCGGGAGGGGAAGAGGCCCAGTACTTC. As protein: CASSPGGEEAQYF.